This TCR beta chain was profiled in a study of blood T cell repertoires in COVID-19. Study-level information: Material from acute and convalescent COVID-19 was sourced from the United States, Italy and Spain. Sample material is recorded as cDNA or gDNA derived from T cells, B-cell-depleted T cells, or PBMCs.

The ends were cut back, 2 bases at V and 6 bases at J, with 10 bases in the middle. This CDR3 has 14 residues. Germline V gene lookup returns CDR1 SEHNR and CDR2 FQNEAQ (reference sequence). How the authors handled the data: Estimation of nucleated cell counts was performed using reference gene primer amplification. Some clones are missing from TCRdb's copy, which holds only in-frame ones; the method was immunoSEQ multiplex PCR. D and trimming come from the DNA, and the V and J calls and clone size come from that table. The sample includes 60,000 to 85,000 clones, roughly 90% of them seen just once. V is TRBV7-9 and J is TRBJ1-4; D ambiguous. Sequencing was performed on peripheral blood. This sequence originates from a man aged 45 to 65 with acute or convalescent COVID-19. The CDR3 region has the DNA TGTGCCAGCAGCTTAAGTGAGGTCGATGAAAAACTGTTTTTT. Translating gives CASSLSEVDEKLFF.